The 13 T cell receptor beta chains given below trace back to one sample, sequenced in a study of beta chain features in type 1 diabetes. For these receptors, no antigen is known. Every isolated RNA sample was fully reverse transcribed, so sequencing captured expressed TCRB transcripts. TCRdb's table, derived via immunoSEQ multiplex PCR, lists solely in-frame clones and lacks some. The sample carries nearly 700,000 clones, around an eighth recorded once. Whole-study results and caveats: Type 1 diabetes patients showed a moderate but significant shortening of TCRB CDR3s in all four CD4+ subsets.

Sequenced sample: naive CD4+ T cells from blood. The origin of the receptors is a man in his late teens or twenties with type 1 diabetes.

The rearrangement joins TRBV5-1 to TRBJ2-1; no clear D. Germline-derived CDR1 and CDR2 are SGHRS and YFSETQ. This CDR3 has 15 amino acids. With 0 bases removed from V and 4 bases from J, the gap between germline ends came to 11 bases. CDR3 sequence reads: CASSLAALGYNEQFF. CDR3 nucleotide sequence: TGCGCCAGCAGCTTGGCCGCGCTGGGATACAATGAGCAGTTCTTC.

The chain carries TRBV5-4 and TRBJ1-2; possible D gene TRBD1, 5 bases. Germline CDR1 SGHNT, CDR2 YYREEE (reference sequence). V lost 4 bases and J 5 bases, leaving 21 bases between the germline ends. There are 16 residues in the CDR3. CDR3 in DNA: TGTGCCAGCAGCCCTGAGGGGCAGGGAGGTACATATGGCTACACCTTC. It encodes CASSPEGQGGTYGYTF. The full variable domain, in which reference TRBV5-4 and TRBJ1-2 provide the parts outside the CDR3, is ETGVTQSPTHLIKTRGQQVTLRCSSQSGHNTVSWYQQALGQGPQFIFQYYREEENGRGNFPPRFSGLQFPNYSSELNVNALELDDSALYLCASSPEGQGGTYGYTFGSGTRLTVV.

This clone showed up just a few times. This rearrangement joins TRBV4-1 to TRBJ1-4; 7 bases map to TRBD1. V gave up 1 base and J gave up 7 bases; unmatched junction bases: 9. Germline CDR1 MGHRA, CDR2 YSYEKL. The CDR3 totals 16 residues. The CDR3 nucleotides are TGCGCCAGCAGCCAAGGTTTAGACAGGGACGGTGAAAAACTGTTTTTT. Its protein product is CASSQGLDRDGEKLFF.

The CDR3 region is CASSDGQGWADTQYF. Here the CDR3 DNA reads TGTGCCAGCAGTGATGGGCAGGGGTGGGCAGATACGCAGTATTTT. The rearrangement uses TRBV25-1 and TRBJ2-3, with a weak D call TRBD1 (6 bases). The CDR3 is 15 amino acids. Germline values: CDR1 MGHDK, CDR2 SYGVNS. Trimming cost V 3 bases and J 4 bases, with 14 bases left between them.

The chain combines TRBV5-8 with TRBJ2-3; no definite D call. The CDR3 loop spans 13 amino acids. The germline gives CDR1 SGHTS, CDR2 YDEGEE. Trimming took off 0 bases at V and 2 bases at J, with 4 bases between the two ends. The CDR3 nucleotides are TGTGCCAGCAGCTTGGTAGCCACAGATACGCAGTATTTT. Amino acids: CASSLVATDTQYF.

The chain combines TRBV23-1 with TRBJ2-5, with TRBD1 as a possible D gene (6 bases). TRBV23-1 is identified as an open reading frame with a role that is uncertain. Trimming removed 1 base from V and 13 bases from J, with 16 bases in between. CDR3 length: 13 residues. CDR3 sequence reads: CASSQFPGTRGYF. In nucleotides, the CDR3 is TGCGCCAGCAGTCAATTCCCCGGGACCAGGGGGTACTTC.

This sequence joins TRBV20-1 and TRBJ2-5; no clear D. The CDR3 is 11 residues long. In germline, CDR1 is DFQATT, CDR2 SNEGSKA (reference sequence). Deletions cut 7 bases from V and 1 base from J, with 7 bases between. This CDR3 reads CSVHVQETQYF. The CDR3 DNA sequence: TGCAGTGTTCATGTCCAAGAGACCCAGTACTTC.

This clone showed up just a few times. The same CDR3 can be traced to other DNA sequences in this sample. The chain employs TRBV29-1 and TRBJ1-2; 7 bases fit TRBD1. Germline V lookup: CDR1 SQVTM, CDR2 ANQGSEA. The CDR3 sequence is 11 residues long. The V gene end was trimmed by 6 bases and the J gene end by 4 bases; junction bases not matched to a gene: 2. CDR3 region: CSVGDSYGYTF. The CDR3 DNA reads as TGCAGCGTGGGGGACAGCTATGGCTACACCTTC.

To note about this clone: The junction shows a germline mismatch at one end, possibly a read error. The chain has TRBV20-1 and TRBJ1-1; no reliable D call. Looked up from germline, CDR1 is DFQATT and CDR2 is SNEGSKA (reference sequence). The CDR3 is 11 amino acids. The CDR3 is CSTESAEPRPF. CDR3 sequence (DNA): TGCAGTACAGAGTCAGCGGAGCCCCGTCCCTTT.

J is TRBJ2-7 and V is TRBV28; weak D call: TRBD1 (5 bases). Germline V CDR1 and CDR2: MDHEN, SYDVKM. This CDR3 spans 13 amino acids. V lost 2 bases to trimming and J lost 3 bases, with 8 bases between them. Here the CDR3 DNA reads TGTGCCAGCAGTTTAGCAGGGAACTACGAGCAGTACTTC. Translated, it gives CASSLAGNYEQYF.

The chain employs TRBV2 and TRBJ2-5; 9 bases are shared with TRBD1. Germline CDR1 SNHLY, CDR2 FYNNEI. CDR3 length equals 14 residues. Germline trimming cut 6 bases from V and 3 bases from J; bases unmatched to any gene: 5. CDR3 residues: CASRTRTGEETQYF. Here the CDR3 DNA reads TGTGCCAGCAGGACCCGGACAGGGGAAGAGACCCAGTACTTC.

The CDR3: CASSYTQGPGQPQHF. In DNA, the CDR3 is TGTGCCAGCAGTTACACACAGGGGCCGGGGCAGCCCCAGCATTTT. The V and J genes are TRBV6-6 and TRBJ1-5, with 7 bases fitting TRBD1. V was clipped by 2 bases and J by 7 bases; unmatched bases: 8. Germline V CDR1 and CDR2: MNHNY, SVGAGI (reference sequence). This CDR3 is built from 15 residues.

This chain uses TRBV5-1 with TRBJ2-3, with D hard to call. Per germline, CDR1 SGHRS and CDR2 YFSETQ. V was pared by 0 bases and J by 2 bases, with 16 bases between. This CDR3 has 17 amino acids. In DNA form, the CDR3 reads TGCGCCAGCAGCTTGGGCCTTAGGAAGACTGACACAGATACGCAGTATTTT. This encodes CASSLGLRKTDTDTQYF.